The sequence of this TCR beta chain was determined in a study of shared clonotypes between healthy human individuals. General observations from the study: Unshared clonotypes carried lower generation probabilities than those common to all four donors. Of the naive CD4 clonotypes, around 4.8% were shared across several donors. Inspection by rarefaction showed sorted-subset sequencing to be incomplete despite large depth.

The table came from immunoSEQ multiplex PCR; TCRdb's copy has only in-frame clones and leaves some out. In the table there are some 300,000 clones, around 67% of which are singletons. A few counts support this clone. Its target is unknown. This CDR3 comprises 11 residues. V dropped 9 bases and J dropped 6 bases, with 8 bases sitting between them. CDR1 WNHNN and CDR2 SYGVQD come from the germline V gene (reference sequence). The sequencing sample was made of memory CD4+ T cells sorted from blood. The subset: CD45RA-negative fraction. The sequence derives from a man in his thirties or forties in good health. The rearrangement links TRBV10-1 to TRBJ2-2; D is undetermined. CDR3 loop: CASQSAGELFF. The DNA for the CDR3 is TGCGCCAGTCAGTCCGCCGGGGAGCTGTTTTTT.